The clone carrying this TCR beta chain was found many times. What it recognizes is unknown. Time point meaning: newly diagnosed GD, antithyroid drugs for less than 3 months. The authors made the TCR library using RNA they extracted from PBMCs. The data were taken from a study of regulatory T cells in long-lasting Graves disease. Study-level findings and limits: Persistent patients shared thousands of public clonotypes among themselves. Newly diagnosed patients shared fewer, at about 890. Favored usage of TRBV28, TRBJ1-2 and TRBJ2-5 was recorded in persistent disease. TCR diversity in persistent Graves' patients was below that of newly diagnosed ones.

The CDR3 extends over 13 amino acids. Trimming cost V 5 bases and J 3 bases; bases outside gene matches: 3. CDR1 is SGHDN, CDR2 FVKESK, per germline. Arm-PCR of CDR3 regions with iRepertoire HTBI primers generated TCR beta libraries. Each CDR3 protein is one row after TCRdb ran MiXCR on the multiplex PCR reads. The sample contains fewer than 350,000 distinct CDR3 sequences, 15% to 20% of which appear only once. This TCR was sampled from a female donor with Graves disease. V is TRBV14 and J is TRBJ2-7; TRBD2 aligns across 8 bases. Sequenced here: peripheral blood mononuclear cells (PBMCs), sampled at new diagnosis, from a patient treated with antithyroid drugs. CDR3 sequence: CASSKLAVYEQYF. The CDR3, as DNA: TGTGCCAGCAGCAAACTAGCGGTCTACGAGCAGTACTTC. Based on the CDR3 plus reference TRBV14 and TRBJ2-7, the full variable domain is EAGVTQFPSHSVIEKGQTVTLRCDPISGHDNLYWYRRVMGKEIKFLLHFVKESKQDESGMPNNRFLAERTGGTYSTLKVQPAELEDSGVYFCASSKLAVYEQYFGPGTRLTVT.